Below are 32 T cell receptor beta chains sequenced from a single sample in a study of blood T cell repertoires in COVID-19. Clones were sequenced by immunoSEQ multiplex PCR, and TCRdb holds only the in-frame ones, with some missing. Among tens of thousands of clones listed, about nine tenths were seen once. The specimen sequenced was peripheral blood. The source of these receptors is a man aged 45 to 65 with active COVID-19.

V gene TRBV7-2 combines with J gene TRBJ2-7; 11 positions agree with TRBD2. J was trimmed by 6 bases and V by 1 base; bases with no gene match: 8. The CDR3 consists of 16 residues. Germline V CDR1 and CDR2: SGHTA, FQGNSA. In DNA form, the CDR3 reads TGTGCCAGCAGCTTAGGGGCTAGCGGGGGGACAATCGAGCAGTACTTC. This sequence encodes CASSLGASGGTIEQYF.

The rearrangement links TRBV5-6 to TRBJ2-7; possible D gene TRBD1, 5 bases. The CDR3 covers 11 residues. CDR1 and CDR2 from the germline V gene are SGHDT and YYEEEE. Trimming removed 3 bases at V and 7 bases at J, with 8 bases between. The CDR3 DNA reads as TGTGCCAGCAGCTGGGCAGGGGAGCAGTACTTC. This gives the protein CASSWAGEQYF.

CDR3 amino acids: CASSMAGDPWETQYF. The CDR3 nucleotides are TGTGCCAGTAGTATGGCGGGAGACCCTTGGGAGACCCAGTACTTC. The rearrangement links TRBV19 to TRBJ2-5, with 7 bases aligning to TRBD2. The CDR3 loop spans 15 amino acids. V trimming: 3 bases; J trimming: 5 bases; junction bases outside the gene matches: 9. The germline V gene encodes CDR1 LNHDA and CDR2 SQIVND (reference sequence). Complete variable domain (other parts from reference TRBV19 and TRBJ2-5): DGGITQSPKYLFRKEGQNVTLSCEQNLNHDAMYWYRQDPGQGLRLIYYSQIVNDFQKGDIAEGYSVSREKKESFPLTVTSAQKNPTAFYLCASSMAGDPWETQYFGPGTRLLVL.

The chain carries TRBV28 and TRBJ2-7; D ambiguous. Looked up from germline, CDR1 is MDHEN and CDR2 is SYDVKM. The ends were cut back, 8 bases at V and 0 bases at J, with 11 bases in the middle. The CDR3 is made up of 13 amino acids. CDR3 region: CASVRSASYEQYF. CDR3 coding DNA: TGTGCCAGCGTACGGTCTGCCTCCTACGAGCAGTACTTC.

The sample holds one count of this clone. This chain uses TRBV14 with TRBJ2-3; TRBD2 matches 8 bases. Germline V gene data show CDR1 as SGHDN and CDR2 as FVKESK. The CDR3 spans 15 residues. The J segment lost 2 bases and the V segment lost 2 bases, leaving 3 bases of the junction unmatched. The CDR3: CASSQRREVTDTQYF. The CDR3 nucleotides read TGTGCCAGCAGCCAACGGCGGGAGGTCACAGATACGCAGTATTTT.

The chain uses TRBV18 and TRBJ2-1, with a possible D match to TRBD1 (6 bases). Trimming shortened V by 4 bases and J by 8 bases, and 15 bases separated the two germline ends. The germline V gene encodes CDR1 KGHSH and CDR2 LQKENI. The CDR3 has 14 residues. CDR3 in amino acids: CASSLQGTGDEQFF. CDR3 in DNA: TGTGCCAGCTCACTCCAGGGGACCGGGGATGAGCAGTTCTTC.

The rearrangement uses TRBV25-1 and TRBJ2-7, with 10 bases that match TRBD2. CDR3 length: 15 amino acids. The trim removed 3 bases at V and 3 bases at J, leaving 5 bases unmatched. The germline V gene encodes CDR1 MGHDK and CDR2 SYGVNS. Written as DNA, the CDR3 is TGTGCCAGCAGTGATAGGCCTAGCGGGAGCTACGAGCAGTACTTC. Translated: CASSDRPSGSYEQYF.

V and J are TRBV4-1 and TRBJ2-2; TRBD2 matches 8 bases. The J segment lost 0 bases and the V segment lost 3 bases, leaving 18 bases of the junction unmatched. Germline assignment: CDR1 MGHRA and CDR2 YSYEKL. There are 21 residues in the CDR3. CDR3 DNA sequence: TGCGCCAGCAGCCACAGTAATTATAGACTAGCGCGATATACGAACACCGGGGAGCTGTTTTTT. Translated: CASSHSNYRLARYTNTGELFF.

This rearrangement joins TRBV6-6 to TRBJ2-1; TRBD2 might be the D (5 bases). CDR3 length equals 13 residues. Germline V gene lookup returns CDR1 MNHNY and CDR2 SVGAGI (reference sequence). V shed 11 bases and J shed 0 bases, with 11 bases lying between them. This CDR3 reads CASRGPSYNEQFF. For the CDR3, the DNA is TGTGCCTCAAGAGGGCCCTCCTACAATGAGCAGTTCTTC.

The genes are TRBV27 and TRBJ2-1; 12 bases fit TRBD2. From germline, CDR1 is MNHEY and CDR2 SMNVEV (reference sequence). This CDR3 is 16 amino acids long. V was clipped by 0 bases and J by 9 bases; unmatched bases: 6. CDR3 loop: CASSLSTSGSSSEQFF. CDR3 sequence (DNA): TGTGCCAGCAGTTTATCGACTAGCGGGAGTTCTTCTGAGCAGTTCTTC.

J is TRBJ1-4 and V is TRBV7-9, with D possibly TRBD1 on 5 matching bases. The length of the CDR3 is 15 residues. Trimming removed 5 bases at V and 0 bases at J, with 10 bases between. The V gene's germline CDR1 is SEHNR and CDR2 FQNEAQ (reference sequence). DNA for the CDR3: TGTGCCAGCAGCCCTTGGGGGGCAACTAATGAAAAACTGTTTTTT. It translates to CASSPWGATNEKLFF.

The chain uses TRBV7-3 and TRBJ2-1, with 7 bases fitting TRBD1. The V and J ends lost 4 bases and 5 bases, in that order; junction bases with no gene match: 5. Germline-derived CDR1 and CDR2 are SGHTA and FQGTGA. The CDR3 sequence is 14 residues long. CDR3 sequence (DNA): TGTGCCAGCAGCTCACCTGGACAGGACAATGAGCAGTTCTTC. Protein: CASSSPGQDNEQFF.

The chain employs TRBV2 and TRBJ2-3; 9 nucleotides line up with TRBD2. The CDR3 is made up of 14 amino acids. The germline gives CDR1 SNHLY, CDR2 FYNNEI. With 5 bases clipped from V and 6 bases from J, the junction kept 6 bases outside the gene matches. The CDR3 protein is CASSTWTSADTQYF. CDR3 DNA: TGTGCCAGCAGTACCTGGACTAGCGCCGATACGCAGTATTTT.

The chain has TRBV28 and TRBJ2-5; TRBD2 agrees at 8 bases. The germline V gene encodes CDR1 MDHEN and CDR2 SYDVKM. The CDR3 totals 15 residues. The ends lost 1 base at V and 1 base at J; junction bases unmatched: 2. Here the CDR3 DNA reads TGTGCCAGCAGTTTATCCGGGAGGGCCCAAGAGACCCAGTACTTC. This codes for CASSLSGRAQETQYF. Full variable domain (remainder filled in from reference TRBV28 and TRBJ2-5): DVKVTQSSRYLVKRTGEKVFLECVQDMDHENMFWYRQDPGLGLRLIYFSYDVKMKEKGDIPEGYSVSREKKERFSLILESASTNQTSMYLCASSLSGRAQETQYFGPGTRLLVL.

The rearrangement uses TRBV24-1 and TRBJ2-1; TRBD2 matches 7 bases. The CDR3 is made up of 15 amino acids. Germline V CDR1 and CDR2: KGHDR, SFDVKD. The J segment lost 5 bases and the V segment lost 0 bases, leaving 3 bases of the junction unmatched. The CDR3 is CATSDLASGNNEQFF. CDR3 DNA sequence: TGTGCCACCAGTGATTTGGCTAGCGGAAACAATGAGCAGTTCTTC.

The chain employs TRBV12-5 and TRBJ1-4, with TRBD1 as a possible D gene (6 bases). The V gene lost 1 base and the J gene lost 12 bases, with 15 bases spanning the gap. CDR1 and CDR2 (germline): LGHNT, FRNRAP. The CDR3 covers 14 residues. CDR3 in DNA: TGTGCTAGTGGTTTGGGTAGCTCCAACAGGGAACTGTTTTTT. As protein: CASGLGSSNRELFF.

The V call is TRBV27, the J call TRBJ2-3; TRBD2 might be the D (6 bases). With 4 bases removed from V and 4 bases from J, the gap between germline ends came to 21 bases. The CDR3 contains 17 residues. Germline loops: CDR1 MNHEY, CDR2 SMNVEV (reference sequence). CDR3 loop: CASSSPAVGGRADTQYF. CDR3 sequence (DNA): TGTGCCAGCAGTTCCCCGGCTGTAGGAGGGAGAGCAGATACGCAGTATTTT.

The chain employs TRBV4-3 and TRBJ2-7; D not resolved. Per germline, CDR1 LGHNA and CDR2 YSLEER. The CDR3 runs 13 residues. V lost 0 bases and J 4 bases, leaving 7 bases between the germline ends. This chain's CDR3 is CASSQERTYEQYF. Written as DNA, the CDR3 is TGCGCCAGCAGCCAAGAACGTACTTACGAGCAGTACTTC.

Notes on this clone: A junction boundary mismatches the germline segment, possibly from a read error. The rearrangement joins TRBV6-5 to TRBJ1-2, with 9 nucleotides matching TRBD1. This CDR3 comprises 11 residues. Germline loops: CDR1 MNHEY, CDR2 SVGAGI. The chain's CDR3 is CASSSGQGRSF. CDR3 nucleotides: TGTGCCAGCAGTTCCGGACAGGGGAGAAGTTTC.

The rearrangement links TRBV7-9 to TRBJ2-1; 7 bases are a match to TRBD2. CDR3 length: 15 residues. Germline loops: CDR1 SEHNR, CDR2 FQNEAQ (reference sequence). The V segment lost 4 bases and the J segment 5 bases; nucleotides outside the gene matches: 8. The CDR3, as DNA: TGTGCCAGCAGCTCAGAGCGGGGACTTAACAATGAGCAGTTCTTC. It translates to CASSSERGLNNEQFF.

The CDR3 nucleotides are TGCGCCAGCAGCCAAGGGTCAGGCCCGACTGAAGCTTTCTTT. Its protein is CASSQGSGPTEAFF. The V call is TRBV4-3, the J call TRBJ1-1; D not resolved. Germline CDR1 reads LGHNA; CDR2 reads YSLEER. This CDR3 has 14 residues. Trimming pared 1 base from V and 5 bases from J, leaving 11 bases between.

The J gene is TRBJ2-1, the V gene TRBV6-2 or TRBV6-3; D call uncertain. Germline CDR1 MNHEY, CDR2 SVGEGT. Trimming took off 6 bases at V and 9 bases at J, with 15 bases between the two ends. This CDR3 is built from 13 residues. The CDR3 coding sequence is TGTGCCAGCAGCCGAGCTGCGGTTCCTGAGCAGTTCTTC. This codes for CASSRAAVPEQFF.

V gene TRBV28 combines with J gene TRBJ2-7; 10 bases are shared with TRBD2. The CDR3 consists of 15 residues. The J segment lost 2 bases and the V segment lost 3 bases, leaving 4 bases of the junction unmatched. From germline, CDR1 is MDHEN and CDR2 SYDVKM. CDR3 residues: CASSFGLAGAYEQYF. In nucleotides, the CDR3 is TGTGCCAGCAGTTTTGGCCTAGCGGGGGCCTACGAGCAGTACTTC.

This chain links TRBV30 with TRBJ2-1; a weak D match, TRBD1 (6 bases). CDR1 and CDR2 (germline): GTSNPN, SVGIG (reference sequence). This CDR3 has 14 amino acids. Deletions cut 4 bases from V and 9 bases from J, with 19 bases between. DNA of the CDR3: TGTGCCTGGACTGTGGGACACGGGGTTCTTGAGCAGTTCTTC. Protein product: CAWTVGHGVLEQFF.

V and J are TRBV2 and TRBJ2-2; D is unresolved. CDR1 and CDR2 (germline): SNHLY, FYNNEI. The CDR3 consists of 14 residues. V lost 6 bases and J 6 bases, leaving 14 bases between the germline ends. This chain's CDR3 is CASRKFAAPGELFF. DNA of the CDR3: TGTGCCAGCAGAAAATTCGCGGCGCCCGGGGAGCTGTTTTTT. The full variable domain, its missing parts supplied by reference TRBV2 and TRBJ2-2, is EPEVTQTPSHQVTQMGQEVILRCVPISNHLYFYWYRQILGQKVEFLVSFYNNEISEKSEIFDDQFSVERPDGSNFTLKIRSTKLEDSAMYFCASRKFAAPGELFFGEGSRLTVL.

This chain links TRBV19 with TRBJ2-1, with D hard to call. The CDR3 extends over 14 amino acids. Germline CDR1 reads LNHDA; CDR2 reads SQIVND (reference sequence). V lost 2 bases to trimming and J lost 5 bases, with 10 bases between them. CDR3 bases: TGTGCCAGTAGTATAACTTTACCTGACAATGAGCAGTTCTTC. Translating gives CASSITLPDNEQFF.

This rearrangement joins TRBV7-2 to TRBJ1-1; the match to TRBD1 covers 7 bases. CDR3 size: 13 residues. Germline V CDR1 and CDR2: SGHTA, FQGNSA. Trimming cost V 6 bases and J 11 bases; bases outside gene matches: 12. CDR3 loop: CASRSGGLNPAFF. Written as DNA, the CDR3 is TGTGCCAGCAGATCAGGGGGTCTAAACCCGGCTTTCTTT.

The CDR3 DNA reads TGTGCCAGCAGCGTAACTAGCGCTTCCTACAATGAGCAGTTCTTC. Protein product: CASSVTSASYNEQFF. The chain recombines TRBV9 with TRBJ2-1, with 7 nucleotides matching TRBD2. The CDR3 contains 15 residues. Germline V CDR1 and CDR2: SGDLS, YYNGEE. V shed 1 base, J shed 1 base, and the junction held 2 bases outside the gene matches.

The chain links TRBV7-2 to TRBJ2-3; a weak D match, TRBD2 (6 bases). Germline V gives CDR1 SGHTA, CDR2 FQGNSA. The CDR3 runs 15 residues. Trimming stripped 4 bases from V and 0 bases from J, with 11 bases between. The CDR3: CASSWIAASTDTQYF. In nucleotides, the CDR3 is TGTGCCAGCAGCTGGATAGCGGCTAGCACAGATACGCAGTATTTT.

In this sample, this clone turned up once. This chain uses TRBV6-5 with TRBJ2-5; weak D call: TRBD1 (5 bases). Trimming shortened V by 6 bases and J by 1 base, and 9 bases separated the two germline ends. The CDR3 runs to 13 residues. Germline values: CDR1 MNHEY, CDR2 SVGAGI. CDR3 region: CASRDSFQETQYF. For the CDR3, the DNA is TGTGCCAGCAGAGACAGCTTCCAAGAGACCCAGTACTTC.

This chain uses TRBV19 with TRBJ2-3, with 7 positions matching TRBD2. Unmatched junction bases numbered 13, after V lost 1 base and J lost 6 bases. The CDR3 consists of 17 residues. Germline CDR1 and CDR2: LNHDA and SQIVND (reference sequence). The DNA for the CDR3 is TGTGCCAGTAGTATAGTTCGGGCTAGCGGCCACCCGGATACGCAGTATTTT. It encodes CASSIVRASGHPDTQYF. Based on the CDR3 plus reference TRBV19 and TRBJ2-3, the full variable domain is DGGITQSPKYLFRKEGQNVTLSCEQNLNHDAMYWYRQDPGQGLRLIYYSQIVNDFQKGDIAEGYSVSREKKESFPLTVTSAQKNPTAFYLCASSIVRASGHPDTQYFGPGTRLTVL.

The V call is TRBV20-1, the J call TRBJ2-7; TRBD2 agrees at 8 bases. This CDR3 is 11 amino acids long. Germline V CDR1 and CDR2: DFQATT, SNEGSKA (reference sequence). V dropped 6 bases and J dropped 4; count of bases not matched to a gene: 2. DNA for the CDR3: TGCAGTGCCCAGCGGGGGTACGAGCAGTACTTC. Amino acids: CSAQRGYEQYF.